The 14 T cell receptor beta chains in this list originate from one sample, sequenced in a study of cytomegalovirus exposure and HLA in healthy donors. Both 60 Vbeta primers and 13 Jbeta primers went into the PCR. Generated by immunoSEQ multiplex PCR, the TCRdb table keeps only in-frame clones and is missing some. The sample shows around 300,000 clones, about 66% of them seen only once. The sample taken for sequencing was PBMCs. All receptors come from a female donor in good health and CMV-seronegative.

The chain has TRBV15 and TRBJ2-7, with TRBD2 identical over 8 bases. V lost 2 bases to trimming and J lost 6 bases; unmatched junction nucleotides: 12. CDR3 length: 16 residues. Germline assignment: CDR1 LNHNV and CDR2 YYDKDF (reference sequence). CDR3 residues: CATSRNPIGTRGEQYF. CDR3 in DNA: TGTGCCACCAGCAGAAACCCGATTGGGACTAGGGGCGAGCAGTACTTC.

The chain uses TRBV15 and TRBJ2-2; 7 nucleotides agree with TRBD2. The V segment lost 1 base and the J segment 0 bases; nucleotides outside the gene matches: 2. The CDR3 has 16 residues. The germline V gene encodes CDR1 LNHNV and CDR2 YYDKDF (reference sequence). The CDR3 protein is CATSRGSGSNTGELFF. In nucleotides, the CDR3 is TGTGCCACCAGCAGAGGTAGCGGGTCGAACACCGGGGAGCTGTTTTTT.

The chain uses TRBV28 and TRBJ2-2, with 7 bases lining up with TRBD2. Losses at the gene ends were 6 bases for V and 4 bases for J; bases not matched to a gene: 8. The V gene's germline CDR1 is MDHEN and CDR2 SYDVKM. The CDR3 loop spans 15 amino acids. The DNA for the CDR3 is TGTGCCAGCAGCTCGGTCCCTAGCGGCACCGGGGAGCTGTTTTTT. It translates to CASSSVPSGTGELFF.

Turning to this clone: Other nucleotide sequences in the sample specify the same CDR3. The chain carries TRBV5-1 and TRBJ2-5, with no clear D. V lost 4 bases and J lost 5, with 12 bases in between. This CDR3 spans 13 amino acids. Looked up from germline, CDR1 is SGHRS and CDR2 is YFSETQ. CDR3 sequence: CASSPGHGETQYF. CDR3 nucleotides: TGCGCCAGCAGCCCTGGGCATGGCGAGACCCAGTACTTC.

This clone was recorded a few times. The chain combines TRBV19 with TRBJ2-7, with D perhaps TRBD2 (6 bases). Germline V gene data show CDR1 as LNHDA and CDR2 as SQIVND (reference sequence). The CDR3 totals 15 residues. The ends were cut back, 3 bases at V and 5 bases at J, with 17 bases in the middle. The CDR3 loop is CASSIFGSGENEQYF. The CDR3 bases are TGTGCCAGTAGTATTTTCGGGTCGGGGGAAAACGAGCAGTACTTC.

The CDR3 DNA sequence: TGTGCCAGCAGTTACAACACAGGGGCCGGTCAGCCCCAGCATTTT. Residues: CASSYNTGAGQPQHF. The chain carries TRBV6-5 and TRBJ1-5, with 7 bases aligning to TRBD1. The CDR3 contains 15 residues. In germline, CDR1 is MNHEY, CDR2 SVGAGI. J was trimmed by 6 bases and V by 2 bases; bases with no gene match: 7.

The chain carries TRBV5-1 and TRBJ2-7; perhaps TRBD1 as D (6 bases). From germline, CDR1 is SGHRS and CDR2 YFSETQ. V lost 0 bases, J lost 4 bases, and 11 bases lay in between. The CDR3 totals 14 residues. The CDR3 bases are TGCGCCAGCAGCTTGGAGGGGACACAATACGAGCAGTACTTC. It is translated as CASSLEGTQYEQYF.

J is TRBJ2-3 and V is TRBV7-6; 14 nucleotides match TRBD2. This CDR3 contains 15 residues. The V segment lost 5 bases and the J segment 4 bases; nucleotides outside the gene matches: 2. Germline loops: CDR1 SGHVS, CDR2 FNYEAQ. The CDR3 sequence: CASSPTSGRADTQYF. In nucleotides, the CDR3 is TGTGCCAGCAGCCCGACTAGCGGGAGGGCAGATACGCAGTATTTT.

This chain joins TRBV2 and TRBJ2-2; 16 nucleotides agree with TRBD2. V was clipped by 5 bases and J by 6 bases; unmatched bases: 9. The germline V gene encodes CDR1 SNHLY and CDR2 FYNNEI. The CDR3 extends over 18 amino acids. Here the CDR3 DNA reads TGTGCCAGCAGTCCGGGACTAGCGGGAGGGCCCTCAGCCGGGGAGCTGTTTTTT. Residues: CASSPGLAGGPSAGELFF.

This clone turned up a few times. The genes are TRBV28 and TRBJ1-1; D unresolved. Trimming stripped 6 bases from V and 2 bases from J, with 10 bases between. The CDR3 covers 13 residues. Germline CDR1 reads MDHEN; CDR2 reads SYDVKM. The CDR3 region has the DNA TGTGCCAGCAGAAGGCGGATTAACACTGAAGCTTTCTTT. Translating gives CASRRRINTEAFF.

Only a few counts were recorded for this clone. The chain recombines TRBV4-1 with TRBJ2-2, with D perhaps matching TRBD1 (5 bases). V dropped 1 base and J dropped 3 bases, with 15 bases sitting between them. Germline CDR1 and CDR2: MGHRA and YSYEKL. The CDR3 is 17 residues long. In DNA form, the CDR3 reads TGCGCCAGCAGCCAAGTGGATATGGGGCTTTACACCGGGGAGCTGTTTTTT. It encodes CASSQVDMGLYTGELFF.

The chain has TRBV4-1 and TRBJ2-1; unclear D gene. The CDR3 has 12 residues. Germline values: CDR1 MGHRA, CDR2 YSYEKL. With 3 bases removed from V and 6 bases from J, the gap between germline ends came to 6 bases. This CDR3 is CASSQVGNEQFF. The CDR3 coding sequence is TGCGCCAGCAGCCAGGTCGGCAATGAGCAGTTCTTC.

This clone was seen only a few times. The chain has TRBV5-8 and TRBJ2-1, with a tentative D call TRBD2 (5 bases). Trimming took 5 bases from V and 4 from J, leaving 16 bases between them. The CDR3 is 15 residues long. Germline V gene lookup returns CDR1 SGHTS and CDR2 YDEGEE. The CDR3 here is CASRLGLAQYNEQFF. CDR3 DNA: TGTGCCAGCAGATTAGGGTTAGCGCAGTACAATGAGCAGTTCTTC.

V gene TRBV5-4 combines with J gene TRBJ1-1; D remains unclear. The CDR3 loop spans 13 amino acids. CDR1 SGHNT and CDR2 YYREEE come from the germline V gene (reference sequence). Deletions cut 4 bases from V and 2 bases from J, with 9 bases between. The CDR3 coding sequence is TGTGCCAGCAGCAGGAGTGAAAACACTGAAGCTTTCTTT. Translation gives CASSRSENTEAFF.